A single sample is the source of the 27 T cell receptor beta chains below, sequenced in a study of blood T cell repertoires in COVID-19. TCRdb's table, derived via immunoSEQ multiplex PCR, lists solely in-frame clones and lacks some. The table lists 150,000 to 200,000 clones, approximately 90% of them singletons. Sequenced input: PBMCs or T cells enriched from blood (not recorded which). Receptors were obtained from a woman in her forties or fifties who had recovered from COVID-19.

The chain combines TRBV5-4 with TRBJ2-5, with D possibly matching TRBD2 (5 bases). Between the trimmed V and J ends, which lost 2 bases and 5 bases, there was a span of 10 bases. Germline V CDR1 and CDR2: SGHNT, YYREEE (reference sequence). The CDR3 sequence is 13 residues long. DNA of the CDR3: TGTGCCAGCAGCTTCCCCGGGGTCGAGACCCAGTACTTC. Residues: CASSFPGVETQYF.

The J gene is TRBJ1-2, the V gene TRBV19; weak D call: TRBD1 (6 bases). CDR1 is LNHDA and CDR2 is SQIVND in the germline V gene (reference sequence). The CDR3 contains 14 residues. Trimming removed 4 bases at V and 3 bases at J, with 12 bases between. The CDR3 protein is CASSTGASDYGYTF. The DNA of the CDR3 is TGTGCCAGTAGTACAGGGGCCTCTGACTATGGCTACACCTTC.

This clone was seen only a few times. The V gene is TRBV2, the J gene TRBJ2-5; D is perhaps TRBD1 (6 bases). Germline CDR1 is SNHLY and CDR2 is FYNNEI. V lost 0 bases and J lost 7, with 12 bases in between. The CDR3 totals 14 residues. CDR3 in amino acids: CASSEALGATTQYF. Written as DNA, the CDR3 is TGTGCCAGCAGTGAAGCGCTGGGGGCAACGACCCAGTACTTC.

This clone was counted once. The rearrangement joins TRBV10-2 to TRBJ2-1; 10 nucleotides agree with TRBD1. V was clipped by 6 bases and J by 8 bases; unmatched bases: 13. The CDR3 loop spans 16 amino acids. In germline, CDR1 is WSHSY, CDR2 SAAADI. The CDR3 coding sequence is TGCGCCAGCAGAGACTACGGGGGACAGGGGTTGGATGAGCAGTTCTTC. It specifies CASRDYGGQGLDEQFF.

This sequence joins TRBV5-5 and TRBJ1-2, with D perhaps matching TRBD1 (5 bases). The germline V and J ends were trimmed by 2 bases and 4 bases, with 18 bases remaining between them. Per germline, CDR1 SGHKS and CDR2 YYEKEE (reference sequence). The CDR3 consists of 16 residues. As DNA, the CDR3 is TGTGCCAGCAGCTTATCCTGGGACTCCAGGGCCTATGGCTACACCTTC. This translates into CASSLSWDSRAYGYTF.

CDR3 coding DNA: TGTGCCAGCAGACCACTGGGACAGGGTCCCCACTCTGGGGCCAACGTCCTGACTTTC. Encoded protein: CASRPLGQGPHSGANVLTF. The chain recombines TRBV6-4 with TRBJ2-6, with 9 bases fitting TRBD1. The CDR3 has 19 residues. Losses at the gene ends were 6 bases for V and 0 bases for J; bases not matched to a gene: 12. Germline V CDR1 and CDR2: MRHNA, SNTAGT.

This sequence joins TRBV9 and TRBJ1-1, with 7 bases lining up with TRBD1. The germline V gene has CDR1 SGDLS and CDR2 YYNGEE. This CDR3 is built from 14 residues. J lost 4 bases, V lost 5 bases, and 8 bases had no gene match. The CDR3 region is CASSTLTGATEAFF. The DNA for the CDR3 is TGTGCCAGCAGTACGCTCACAGGGGCCACTGAAGCTTTCTTT.

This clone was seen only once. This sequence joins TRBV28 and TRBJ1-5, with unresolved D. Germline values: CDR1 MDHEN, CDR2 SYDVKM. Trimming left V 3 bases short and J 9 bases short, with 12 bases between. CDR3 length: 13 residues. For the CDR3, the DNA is TGTGCCAGCAGTTTTTCCGGAGGGAGGCCCCAGCATTTT. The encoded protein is CASSFSGGRPQHF.

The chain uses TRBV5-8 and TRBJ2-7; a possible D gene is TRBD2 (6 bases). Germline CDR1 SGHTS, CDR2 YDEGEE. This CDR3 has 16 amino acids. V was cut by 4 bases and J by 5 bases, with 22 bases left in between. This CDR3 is CASSPLGGTAHDEQYF. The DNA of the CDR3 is TGTGCCAGCAGCCCATTGGGCGGGACGGCGCATGACGAGCAGTACTTC.

CDR3 bases: TGCGCCAGCAGCCCGGACCCCTTGGAGGCTCAAACCTACGAGCAGTACTTC. Protein: CASSPDPLEAQTYEQYF. The chain uses TRBV5-1 and TRBJ2-7; D perhaps matches TRBD2 (5 bases). Germline V gene sequence: CDR1 SGHRS, CDR2 YFSETQ. The CDR3 sequence is 17 residues long. With 4 bases removed from V and 2 bases from J, the gap between germline ends came to 22 bases.

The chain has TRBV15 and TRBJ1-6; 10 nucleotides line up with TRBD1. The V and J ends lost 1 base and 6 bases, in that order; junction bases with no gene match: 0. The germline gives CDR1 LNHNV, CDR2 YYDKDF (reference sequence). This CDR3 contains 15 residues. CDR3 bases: TGTGCCACCAGCAGAGGGACAGGGGGTAATTCACCCCTCCACTTT. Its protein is CATSRGTGGNSPLHF.

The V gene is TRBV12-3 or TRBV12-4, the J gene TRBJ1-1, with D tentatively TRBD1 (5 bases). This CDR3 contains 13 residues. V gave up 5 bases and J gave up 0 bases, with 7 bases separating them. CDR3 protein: CASSTTVNTEAFF. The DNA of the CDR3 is TGTGCCAGCAGTACGACAGTGAACACTGAAGCTTTCTTT.

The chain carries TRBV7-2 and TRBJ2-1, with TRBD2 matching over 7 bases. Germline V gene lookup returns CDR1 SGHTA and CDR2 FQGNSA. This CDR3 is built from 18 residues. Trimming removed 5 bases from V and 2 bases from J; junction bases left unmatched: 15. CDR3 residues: CASSPFRASGATYNEQFF. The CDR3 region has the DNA TGTGCCAGCAGCCCCTTCCGGGCTAGCGGAGCTACCTACAATGAGCAGTTCTTC.

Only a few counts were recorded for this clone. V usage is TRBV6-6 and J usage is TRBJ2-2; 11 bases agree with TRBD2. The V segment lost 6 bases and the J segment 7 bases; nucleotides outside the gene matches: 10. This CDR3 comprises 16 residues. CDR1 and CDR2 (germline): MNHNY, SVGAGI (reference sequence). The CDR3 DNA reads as TGTGCCAGCAGCCCTAGCGGGGGGAAGCAGAGCGGGGAGCTGTTTTTT. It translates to CASSPSGGKQSGELFF.

CDR3 loop: CASSLGSGTDTQYF. CDR3 nucleotide sequence: TGTGCCAGCAGCTTAGGATCAGGCACAGATACGCAGTATTTT. V usage is TRBV7-2 and J usage is TRBJ2-3, with D uncertain. The CDR3 is 14 residues long. Looked up from germline, CDR1 is SGHTA and CDR2 is FQGNSA. V gave up 1 base and J gave up 1 base, with 6 bases separating them.

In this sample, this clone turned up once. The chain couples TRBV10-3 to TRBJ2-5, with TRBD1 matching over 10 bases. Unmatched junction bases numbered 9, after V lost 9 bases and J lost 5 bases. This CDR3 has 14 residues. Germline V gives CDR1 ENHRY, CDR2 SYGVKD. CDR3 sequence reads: CAIRPGQGSETQYF. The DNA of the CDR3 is TGTGCCATTAGACCGGGACAGGGGAGTGAGACCCAGTACTTC.

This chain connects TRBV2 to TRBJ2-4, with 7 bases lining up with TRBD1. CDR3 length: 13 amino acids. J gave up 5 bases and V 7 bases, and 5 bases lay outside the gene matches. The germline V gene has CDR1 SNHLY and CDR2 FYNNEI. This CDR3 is CASTRDSQNIQYF. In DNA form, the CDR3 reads TGTGCCAGCACCCGGGACAGTCAAAACATTCAGTACTTC.

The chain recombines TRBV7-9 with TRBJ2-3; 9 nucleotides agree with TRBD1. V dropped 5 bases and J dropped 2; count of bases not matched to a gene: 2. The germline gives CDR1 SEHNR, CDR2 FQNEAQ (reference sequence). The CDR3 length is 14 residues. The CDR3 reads CASSRDRDTDTQYF. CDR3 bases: TGTGCCAGCAGCCGGGACAGGGACACAGATACGCAGTATTTT.

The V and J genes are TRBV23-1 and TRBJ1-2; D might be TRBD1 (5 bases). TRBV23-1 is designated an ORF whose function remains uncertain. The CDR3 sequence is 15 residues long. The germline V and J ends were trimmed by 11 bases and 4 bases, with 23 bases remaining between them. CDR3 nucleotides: TGCGCCCCACTTCATCTGACAGCGCCCATCTATGGCTACACCTTC. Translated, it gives CAPLHLTAPIYGYTF.

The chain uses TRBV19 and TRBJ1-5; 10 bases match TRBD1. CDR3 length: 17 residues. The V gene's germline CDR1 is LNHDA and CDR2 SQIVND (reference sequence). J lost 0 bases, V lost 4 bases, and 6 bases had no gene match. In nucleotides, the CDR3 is TGTGCCAGTAGTAATGGACAGGGGGGCTATAGCAATCAGCCCCAGCATTTT. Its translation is CASSNGQGGYSNQPQHF.

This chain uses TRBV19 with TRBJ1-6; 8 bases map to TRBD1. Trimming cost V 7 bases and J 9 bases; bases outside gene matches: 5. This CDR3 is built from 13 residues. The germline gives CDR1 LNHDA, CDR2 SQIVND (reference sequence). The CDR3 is CASTRDRISPLHF. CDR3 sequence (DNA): TGTGCCAGTACCCGGGACAGGATTTCACCCCTCCACTTT.

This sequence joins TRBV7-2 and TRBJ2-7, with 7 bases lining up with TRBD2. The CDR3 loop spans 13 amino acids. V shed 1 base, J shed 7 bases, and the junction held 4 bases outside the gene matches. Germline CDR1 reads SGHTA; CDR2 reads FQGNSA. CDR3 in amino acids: CASSLEWRGEQYF. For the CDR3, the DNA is TGTGCCAGCAGCTTAGAGTGGCGGGGGGAGCAGTACTTC.

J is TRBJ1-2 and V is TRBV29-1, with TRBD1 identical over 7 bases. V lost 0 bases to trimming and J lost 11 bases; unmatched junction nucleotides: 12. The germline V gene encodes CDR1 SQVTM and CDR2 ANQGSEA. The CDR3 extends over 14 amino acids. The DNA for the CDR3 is TGCAGCGTTGAAGATCAGACAGGGAAGGCTCCATACACCTTC. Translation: CSVEDQTGKAPYTF.

The CDR3: CASSQRGYEQYF. The CDR3 DNA is TGTGCCAGCAGCCAGCGGGGGTACGAGCAGTACTTC. The chain joins TRBV6-2 or TRBV6-3 to TRBJ2-7, with 8 bases fitting TRBD2. Germline CDR1 MNHEY, CDR2 SVGEGT. The junction had 2 bases not matched to a gene; V was cut back by 6 bases and J by 4 bases. CDR3 length: 12 amino acids.

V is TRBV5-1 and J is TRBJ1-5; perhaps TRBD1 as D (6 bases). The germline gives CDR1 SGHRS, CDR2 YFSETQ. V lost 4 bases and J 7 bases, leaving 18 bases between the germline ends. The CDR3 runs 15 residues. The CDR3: CASSERGGFGQPQHF. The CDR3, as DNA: TGCGCCAGCAGCGAGAGGGGGGGTTTTGGACAGCCCCAGCATTTT.

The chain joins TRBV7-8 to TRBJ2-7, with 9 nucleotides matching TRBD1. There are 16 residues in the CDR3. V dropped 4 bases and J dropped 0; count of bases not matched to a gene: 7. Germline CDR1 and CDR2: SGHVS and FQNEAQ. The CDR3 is CASSSLGTGLSYEQYF. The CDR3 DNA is TGTGCCAGCAGCTCACTCGGGACAGGGCTCTCCTACGAGCAGTACTTC.

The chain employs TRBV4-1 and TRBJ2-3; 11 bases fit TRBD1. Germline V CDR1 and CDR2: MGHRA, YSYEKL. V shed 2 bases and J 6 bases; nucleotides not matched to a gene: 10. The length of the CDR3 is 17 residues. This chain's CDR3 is CASSQPVGQGAADTQYF. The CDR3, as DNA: TGCGCCAGCAGCCAACCCGTTGGACAGGGGGCGGCCGATACGCAGTATTTT.